A single T cell receptor beta chain is shown here with its context. The antigen is unknown. V lost 1 base and J lost 8; bases outside the gene matches: 7. CDR3 length: 15 amino acids. Germline assignment: CDR1 SGHTA and CDR2 FQGNSA. These data are taken from a study of PD-1 blockade in classical Hodgkin lymphoma. The assay was immunoSEQ multiplex PCR, and TCRdb's table has in-frame clones only and misses some. The sample records 55,000 to 75,000 clones, over 70% being singletons. In every patient, relapse followed autologous stem cell transplantation, while exposure to brentuximab vedotin differed. Study results and caveats: Relapsed/refractory patients reportedly had lower baseline diversity than newly diagnosed patients. By cycle point C4D1, TCR diversity had risen significantly in CD4+ cells (but not CD8+ cells).

The sample in question was peripheral blood mononuclear cells (PBMCs), obtained before the second cycle of nivolumab. The chain carries TRBV7-2 and TRBJ2-1, with 8 bases that match TRBD2. The receptor was derived from a human donor with classical Hodgkin lymphoma. CDR3 bases: TGTGCCAGCAGCTTAGATGCGGGGGGAGTCTATGAGCAGTTCTTC. Protein product: CASSLDAGGVYEQFF.